The rows below give T cell receptor beta chains drawn from one sample of a study of blood T cell repertoires in COVID-19. The data were produced by immunoSEQ multiplex PCR, yet TCRdb's version contains in-frame clones alone and is incomplete. The table has roughly 150,000 clones, more than 75% seen once. The specimen was peripheral blood. The receptors come from a man in his forties or fifties who had recovered from COVID-19. The CDR3 runs from the conserved cysteine through the conserved F or W. Fields, in order: J gene, clone size, D gene, V gene, CDR3 protein, CDR3 DNA. D genes are given only for firm matches. Rows may omit the clone size; those that give it use once, few, many or a size class.

TRBJ2-3	NA	TRBD2	TRBV6-1	CASSEEAGGPSTDTQYF	TGTGCCAGCAGTGAAGAGGCGGGAGGGCCGAGCACAGATACGCAGTATTTT
TRBJ1-6	few	NA	TRBV6-5	CASTNDRAYNSPLHF	TGTGCCAGCACTAATGATCGCGCCTATAATTCACCCCTCCACTTT
TRBJ2-5	NA	TRBD2	TRBV7-6	CASSDRLAGGRETQYF	TGTGCCAGCAGCGACCGACTAGCGGGAGGGAGAGAGACCCAGTACTTC
TRBJ2-7	NA	NA	TRBV5-6	CASSTSGLYEQYF	TGTGCCAGCAGCACCAGTGGTCTCTACGAGCAGTACTTC
TRBJ2-3	NA	TRBD2	TRBV5-4	CVVAGPRDTQYF	TGTGTGGTAGCGGGGCCGCGGGATACGCAGTATTTT
TRBJ2-1	NA	TRBD1	TRBV10-3	CAITPTGYNEQFF	TGTGCCATCACCCCGACAGGGTACAATGAGCAGTTCTTC
TRBJ2-2	NA	TRBD2	TRBV9	CASSSWGAGGVSTGELFF	TGTGCCAGCAGCTCCTGGGGAGCGGGAGGGGTTTCCACCGGGGAGCTGTTTTTT
TRBJ1-2	few	NA	TRBV2	CASREQGTPNYGYTF	TGTGCCAGCAGGGAACAGGGTACCCCTAACTATGGCTACACCTTC
TRBJ1-2	NA	NA	TRBV21-1	CASSNEWGRNGVDYGYTF	TGTGCCAGCAGCAATGAGTGGGGGCGAAACGGTGTGGACTATGGCTACACCTTC
TRBJ2-4	NA	NA	TRBV7-2	CASSSIGAKNIQYF	TGTGCCAGCAGCTCTATTGGAGCCAAAAACATTCAGTACTTC
TRBJ2-3	NA	TRBD2	TRBV7-6	CASSLAVASSGGGPDTQYF	TGTGCCAGCAGCTTAGCCGTCGCCTCTAGCGGGGGGGGCCCAGATACGCAGTATTTT
TRBJ2-3	once	TRBD1	TRBV6-1	CASSGRTGGSFTDTQYF	TGTGCCAGCAGTGGGAGGACAGGGGGTTCTTTCACAGATACGCAGTATTTT
TRBJ2-3	NA	TRBD2	TRBV25-1	CASSDLAGERVDTQYF	TGTGCCAGCAGTGATCTCGCGGGGGAACGGGTAGATACGCAGTATTTT
TRBJ1-6	NA	TRBD1	TRBV4-3	CASSQDRDSRSPLHF	TGCGCCAGCAGTCAAGATCGGGACAGCCGTTCACCCCTCCACTTT
TRBJ2-7	NA	TRBD1	TRBV7-2	CASSPMTGTGQYF	TGTGCCAGCAGCCCGATGACAGGGACGGGGCAGTACTTC
TRBJ1-5	NA	NA	TRBV6-2/TRBV6-3	CASSYMPGNQPQHF	TGTGCCAGCAGTTACATGCCCGGGAATCAGCCCCAGCATTTT
TRBJ1-1	NA	NA	TRBV7-2	CASSLEGGYGNTEAFF	TGTGCCAGCAGCTTAGAGGGCGGGTACGGGAACACTGAAGCTTTCTTT
TRBJ2-6	NA	NA	TRBV3-1/TRBV3-2	CASSQVTVLYSGANVLTF	TGTGCCAGCAGCCAAGTGACTGTACTCTACTCTGGGGCCAACGTCCTGACTTTC
TRBJ2-5	NA	TRBD1	TRBV6-5	CASSYGAGGVEETQYF	TGTGCCAGCAGTTACGGAGCAGGGGGAGTCGAAGAGACCCAGTACTTC
TRBJ2-5	NA	TRBD2	TRBV7-3	CASSQGTSGGWGETQYF	TGTGCCAGCAGCCAAGGGACTAGCGGGGGCTGGGGAGAGACCCAGTACTTC
TRBJ1-3	NA	NA	TRBV19	CASRPGSGNTIYF	TGTGCCAGTAGACCAGGATCTGGAAACACCATATATTTT
TRBJ1-3	NA	NA	TRBV5-1	CASSASQGGSHTIYF	TGCGCCAGCAGCGCAAGCCAGGGAGGCTCTCACACCATATATTTT
TRBJ2-3	NA	TRBD2	TRBV6-5	CASSLGGLGGSDTQYF	TGTGCCAGCAGTTTGGGGGGACTAGGGGGGTCAGATACGCAGTATTTT
TRBJ2-2	few	TRBD2	TRBV6-6	CASSGSSSGANTGELFF	TGTGCCAGCAGTGGATCCTCTAGCGGGGCGAACACCGGGGAGCTGTTTTTT
TRBJ2-7	NA	NA	TRBV28	CASSTTSYEQYF	TGTGCCAGCAGCACTACATCCTACGAGCAGTACTTC
TRBJ2-2	NA	TRBD1	TRBV6-6	CASSLQGALALPGELFF	TGTGCCAGCAGTCTACAGGGGGCGCTGGCGTTGCCCGGGGAGCTGTTTTTT
TRBJ1-1	NA	NA	TRBV4-1	CASSQETGGNTEAFF	TGCGCCAGCAGCCAAGAGACGGGGGGGAACACTGAAGCTTTCTTT
TRBJ2-1	NA	TRBD2	TRBV29-1	CSVEDVGLAGGLYNEQFF	TGCAGCGTTGAAGACGTCGGGCTAGCGGGAGGGTTGTACAATGAGCAGTTCTTC
TRBJ1-4	once	TRBD1	TRBV5-1	CASSWDRSATNEKLFF	TGCGCCAGCAGCTGGGACAGGAGTGCAACTAATGAAAAACTGTTTTTT
TRBJ2-3	NA	NA	TRBV6-2/TRBV6-3	CASSTWGGADTDTQYF	TGTGCCAGCAGCACTTGGGGGGGCGCCGACACAGATACGCAGTATTTT
TRBJ2-3	NA	NA	TRBV19	CASSPPTEAFWTDTQYF	TGTGCCAGTAGTCCCCCGACCGAGGCGTTTTGGACAGATACGCAGTATTTT
TRBJ1-1	few	TRBD1	TRBV4-3	CASSQTGGRTEAFF	TGCGCCAGCAGCCAAACAGGGGGTAGGACTGAAGCTTTCTTT
TRBJ2-1	once	NA	TRBV14	CASSRQRPSRVSYNEQFF	TGTGCCAGCAGCCGCCAACGTCCGAGTCGGGTCTCCTACAATGAGCAGTTCTTC
TRBJ2-7	once	TRBD1	TRBV28	CASSPRTGGIYEQYF	TGTGCCAGCAGTCCTAGGACAGGGGGCATTTACGAGCAGTACTTC
TRBJ2-7	NA	TRBD1	TRBV9	CASSESPGQGGHEQYF	TGTGCCAGCAGCGAGAGCCCCGGACAGGGAGGCCACGAGCAGTACTTC
TRBJ1-1	NA	NA	TRBV3-1/TRBV3-2	CASSQGGQGTEAFF	TGTGCCAGCAGCCAAGGCGGCCAGGGCACTGAAGCTTTCTTT
TRBJ2-2	NA	NA	TRBV28	CASLGAGELFF	TGTGCCAGCCTGGGCGCCGGGGAGCTGTTTTTT
TRBJ2-1	NA	NA	TRBV7-3	CASSRGTAAYNEQFF	TGTGCCAGCAGTCGCGGGACAGCAGCCTACAATGAGCAGTTCTTC
TRBJ1-1	once	TRBD1	TRBV5-3	CARSNRGRAEAFF	TGTGCCAGAAGCAACAGGGGGCGGGCCGAGGCTTTCTTT
TRBJ2-3	NA	NA	TRBV12-1	CASSFSRKGQENTDTQYF	TGTGCCAGCAGCTTTAGTCGTAAGGGACAGGAAAACACAGATACGCAGTATTTT
TRBJ2-7	few	TRBD2	TRBV28	CASSYRIAGGLNYEQYF	TGTGCCAGCAGTTACCGGATAGCGGGGGGACTAAACTACGAGCAGTACTTC
TRBJ2-7	NA	TRBD1	TRBV28	CASSSPLIGDRGPQLDEQYF	TGTGCCAGCAGTTCTCCCCTGATCGGTGACAGGGGGCCTCAATTGGACGAGCAGTACTTC
TRBJ2-7	NA	NA	TRBV10-3	CAISDPGKGGTYEQYF	TGTGCCATCAGTGACCCGGGGAAGGGAGGCACCTACGAGCAGTACTTC
TRBJ2-1	NA	TRBD2	TRBV7-9	CASSLGLAGGQSYNEQFF	TGTGCCAGCAGCCTGGGACTAGCGGGAGGGCAGAGCTACAATGAGCAGTTCTTC
TRBJ1-1	NA	NA	TRBV25-1	CASSESRARGGRREAFF	TGTGCCAGCAGTGAATCTAGGGCTCGCGGCGGGCGGCGTGAAGCTTTCTTT
TRBJ2-7	NA	NA	TRBV19	CASNMGGQSYEQYF	TGTGCCAGTAACATGGGGGGACAGTCCTACGAGCAGTACTTC
TRBJ2-1	NA	TRBD1	TRBV6-5	CASKLTGPGNEQFF	TGTGCCAGCAAGCTGACAGGGCCGGGCAATGAGCAGTTCTTC
TRBJ1-6	NA	NA	TRBV18	CASSRIHDRRQSYNSPLHF	TGTGCCAGCTCACGTATTCATGACAGGCGGCAGTCCTATAATTCACCCCTCCACTTT
TRBJ2-1	NA	TRBD2	TRBV7-3	CASSLLAGGPGEQFF	TGTGCCAGCAGCCTACTAGCGGGAGGGCCGGGTGAGCAGTTCTTC
TRBJ2-7	medium-sized	NA	TRBV28	CASSSLGGAGEGYF	TGTGCCAGCAGTTCCCTCGGTGGAGCGGGCGAAGGGTACTTC
TRBJ2-3	NA	TRBD1	TRBV7-9	CASSVVQGEGDTQYF	TGTGCCAGCAGCGTAGTACAGGGGGAAGGAGATACGCAGTATTTT
TRBJ1-1	NA	NA	TRBV27	CASSAVDTEAFF	TGTGCCTCCTCTGCGGTTGACACTGAAGCTTTCTTT
TRBJ1-4	NA	NA	TRBV9	CASSGTSPGRLFF	TGTGCCAGCAGCGGGACATCCCCCGGAAGACTGTTTTTT
TRBJ1-2	NA	NA	TRBV6-5	CASSYSGGGYTF	TGTGCCAGCAGTTACTCAGGCGGGGGCTACACCTTC
TRBJ2-5	once	TRBD2	TRBV19	CASSIGLAGIETQYF	TGTGCCAGTAGTATAGGGCTAGCGGGGATCGAGACCCAGTACTTC
TRBJ2-2	NA	NA	TRBV5-1	CASRAAGELFF	TGCGCCAGCAGGGCGGCCGGGGAGCTGTTTTTT
TRBJ1-5	NA	TRBD1	TRBV19	CASNTMDRGSNQPQHF	TGTGCCAGTAACACCATGGACAGGGGTTCAAATCAGCCCCAGCATTTT
TRBJ2-7	NA	TRBD1	TRBV6-6	CASSHGTGTFEQYF	TGTGCCAGCAGCCACGGGACAGGGACATTCGAGCAGTACTTC
TRBJ1-1	NA	NA	TRBV19	CASSALRENTEAFF	TGTGCCAGTAGTGCCCTCCGGGAGAACACTGAAGCTTTCTTT
TRBJ1-4	NA	NA	TRBV7-2	CASSLGGTNEKLFF	TGTGCCAGCAGCTTGGGGGGGACTAATGAAAAACTGTTTTTT